One and the same sample provided the 19 T cell receptor beta chains below, sequenced in a study of T cells expressing NK-cell markers. TCRdb re-analyzed the 5' RACE reads; it lists each CDR3 protein once, without DNA. The listing records approximately 8,200 distinct CDR3 sequences. The sample taken for sequencing was blood T cells: a sorted CD56 or NKG2C T cell subset, CD4+ or CD8+ T cells, or bulk PBMC T cells (not recorded which). These receptors were obtained from a man in his late teens or twenties in good health.

The chain recombines TRBV7-6 with TRBJ2-5; TCRdb reports TRBD2, a call that lacks DNA to check it against. CDR1 is SGHVS, CDR2 FNYEAQ, per germline. The CDR3 totals 14 residues. CDR3 loop: CASSFSAGEGTQYF. Complete variable domain (other parts from reference TRBV7-6 and TRBJ2-5): GAGVSQSPRYKVTKRGQDVALRCDPISGHVSLYWYRQALGQGPEFLTYFNYEAQQDKSGLPNDRFSAERPEGSISTLTIQRTEQRDSAMYRCASSFSAGEGTQYFGPGTRLLVL.

The gene calls are TRBV29-1 and TRBJ1-6. This CDR3 comprises 11 residues. The germline gives CDR1 SQVTM, CDR2 ANQGSEA. The CDR3 reads CSVVRNSPLHF.

V and J are TRBV7-6 and TRBJ2-2; as DNA is missing, the TRBD1 call by TCRdb cannot be tested. Germline V gene sequence: CDR1 SGHVS, CDR2 FNYEAQ. The CDR3 runs to 16 residues. CDR3 residues: CASSPRQGASTGELFF.

The chain links TRBV11-2 to TRBJ2-5; absent DNA, TCRdb's TRBD2 call cannot be checked. Germline loops: CDR1 SGHAT, CDR2 FQNNGV. CDR3 length: 14 amino acids. The chain's CDR3 is CASTLPTRQETQYF.

Its frequency marks this clonotype as medium-sized. This chain uses TRBV20-1 with TRBJ2-1; checking the TCRdb D call of TRBD1 is not possible without DNA. The CDR3 sequence is 16 residues long. Germline V gives CDR1 DFQATT, CDR2 SNEGSKA (reference sequence). This chain's CDR3 is CSARDNQAGRSNEQFF.

This chain uses TRBV6-2 or TRBV6-3 with TRBJ2-1; TCRdb gives TRBD2 as the D gene, but with no DNA this cannot be confirmed. The CDR3 is 14 amino acids. CDR1 and CDR2 from the germline V gene are MNHEY and SVGEGT. The CDR3 loop is CASSKTGLDNEQFF.

This chain uses TRBV6-2 or TRBV6-3 with TRBJ1-5; TCRdb outputs TRBD1, but without DNA this stays unchecked. The germline V gene encodes CDR1 MNHEY and CDR2 SVGEGT. This CDR3 region has 16 residues. The CDR3 loop is CASSYPQDRGLQPQHF.

This clonotype is called medium-sized based on its frequency. This chain connects TRBV20-1 to TRBJ2-7; TCRdb names TRBD1, which stays unverified in the absence of DNA. Germline CDR1 reads DFQATT; CDR2 reads SNEGSKA (reference sequence). The CDR3 contains 13 residues. The CDR3 is CSARDPRVREQYF.

The J gene is TRBJ2-2, the V gene TRBV19; TCRdb designates TRBD1, a call that cannot be tested without DNA. Germline values: CDR1 LNHDA, CDR2 SQIVND (reference sequence). This CDR3 comprises 16 residues. CDR3: CASISRATLDTGELFF.

The V and J genes are TRBV25-1 and TRBJ1-2; TCRdb reports TRBD1, a call that lacks DNA to check it against. This CDR3 spans 15 amino acids. Germline V CDR1 and CDR2: MGHDK, SYGVNS. The CDR3 loop is CASSGDRGSGYGYTF.

The CDR3 reads CASGMASGRALSEQYF. The chain has TRBV27 and TRBJ2-7; TCRdb names TRBD2, which stays unverified in the absence of DNA. The CDR3 is 16 amino acids. Germline V gene data show CDR1 as MNHEY and CDR2 as SMNVEV (reference sequence).

The gene calls are TRBV12-3 or TRBV12-4 and TRBJ1-2. CDR3 length equals 13 residues. The CDR3 region is CASSRSLLRGYTF.

The J gene is TRBJ2-1, the V gene TRBV3-1; the D gene TCRdb calls, TRBD1, cannot be checked with no DNA. This CDR3 region has 17 residues. Germline CDR1 and CDR2: LGHDT and YNNKEL (reference sequence). The CDR3 sequence: CASSQGGGVMESNEQFF.

The rearrangement joins TRBV7-2 to TRBJ2-2. CDR1 and CDR2 (germline): SGHTA, FQGNSA. CDR3 length: 11 amino acids. This chain's CDR3 is CASSSGGELFF.

J is TRBJ2-5 and V is TRBV24-1; TCRdb's D call, TRBD1, is unchecked because there is no DNA. CDR3 size: 15 residues. The germline CDR1 and CDR2 sequences are KGHDR and SFDVKD. This chain's CDR3 is CATSDRDREQETQYF.

Judged by frequency, this clonotype is medium-sized. The rearrangement joins TRBV6-2 or TRBV6-3 to TRBJ2-3; there is no DNA to check the TCRdb D call of TRBD2. CDR3 size: 15 residues. Germline CDR1 reads MNHEY; CDR2 reads SVGEGT. CDR3 in amino acids: CASSYSVAGSYTQYF.

The chain is built from TRBV29-1 and TRBJ2-7; TCRdb's D gene call, TRBD2, goes unchecked for lack of DNA. The V gene's germline CDR1 is SQVTM and CDR2 ANQGSEA. The CDR3 totals 17 residues. This CDR3 reads CSVLYGREGPWGDEQYF.

The chain combines TRBV4-1 with TRBJ2-5; the TRBD2 assignment by TCRdb is unverifiable without DNA. CDR1 and CDR2 from the germline V gene are MGHRA and YSYEKL. The CDR3 loop spans 15 amino acids. CDR3 sequence reads: CASSQDQGALETQYF.

Judged by frequency, this clonotype is medium-sized (0.01 to 0.1%). This chain links TRBV7-3 with TRBJ2-3; lacking DNA, the TRBD1 call made by TCRdb goes unchecked. The CDR3 covers 16 residues. Germline-derived CDR1 and CDR2 are SGHTA and FQGTGA. The CDR3 sequence is CASSLMTQGWGDTQYF. Full variable domain (remainder filled in from reference TRBV7-3 and TRBJ2-3): GAGVSQTPSNKVTEKGKYVELRCDPISGHTALYWYRQSLGQGPEFLIYFQGTGAADDSGLPNDRFFAVRPEGSVSTLKIQRTERGDSAVYLCASSLMTQGWGDTQYFGPGTRLTVL.